This T cell receptor (beta chain) was recorded in a study of T cells in Graves' hyperthyroidism and ophthalmopathy. This clonotype was seen more than once but under ten times. The investigators amplified TCR beta CDR3 regions from RNA transcripts. A first-round RT-PCR of the TCR CDR3 used the HTBI primer set. TCRdb independently ran MiXCR on the multiplex PCR reads; one entry per CDR3 protein. The sample lists around 370,000 distinct CDR3 sequences, approximately 17% seen once, with 35% to 45% in the top ten. Pregnant or lactating patients were excluded, as were those with uncontrolled infection or other autoimmune disease. Sequenced sample: blood. The TCR originated in a man younger than 35 with Graves' ophthalmopathy.

DNA for the CDR3: TGTGCCACCAGTGATCCGGGACTAGACCTCAATGAGCAGTTCTTC. Protein sequence: CATSDPGLDLNEQFF. This chain links TRBV24-1 with TRBJ2-1; 8 bases map to TRBD2. CDR1 and CDR2 from the germline V gene are KGHDR and SFDVKD. V lost 3 bases, J lost 6 bases, and 6 bases stayed unmatched. The CDR3 is 15 residues long.